The rows below give T cell receptor beta chains drawn from one sample of a study of identifying expanded T cells in peripheral blood. The assay was immunoSEQ multiplex PCR, and TCRdb's table has in-frame clones only and misses some. This sample has around 120,000 clones, with 85% to 90% found just once. The sequenced sample consisted of blood. These receptors all stem from a person between 18 and 75 years old in good health. The CDR3 runs from the conserved cysteine through the conserved F or W. Each record gives: J gene, V gene, D gene, CDR3 protein, CDR3 DNA. A D gene is named only where the DNA matches it firmly.

j_gene: TRBJ1-5
v_gene: TRBV27
d_gene: -
CDR3aa: CASSLIAVGQPQHF
CDR3nt: TGTGCCAGCAGTTTGATAGCGGTGGGCCAGCCCCAGCATTTT

j_gene: TRBJ2-7
v_gene: TRBV6-6
d_gene: TRBD1
CDR3aa: CASRSRDRGRYEQYF
CDR3nt: TGTGCCAGCAGGAGCCGGGACAGGGGGCGGTACGAGCAGTACTTC

j_gene: TRBJ2-2
v_gene: TRBV6-5
d_gene: -
CDR3aa: CASSENTGELFF
CDR3nt: TGTGCCAGCAGTGAAAACACCGGGGAGCTGTTTTTT

j_gene: TRBJ2-5
v_gene: TRBV6-5
d_gene: -
CDR3aa: CASSYGRFPGGETQYF
CDR3nt: TGTGCCAGCAGTTACGGCCGGTTCCCCGGAGGAGAGACCCAGTACTTC

j_gene: TRBJ2-2
v_gene: TRBV10-3
d_gene: TRBD1
CDR3aa: CAIRRTGGETGELFF
CDR3nt: TGTGCCATCAGGCGTACAGGGGGCGAGACCGGGGAGCTGTTTTTT

j_gene: TRBJ2-7
v_gene: TRBV6-5
d_gene: -
CDR3aa: CASSYDRLVIYEQYF
CDR3nt: TGTGCCAGCAGTTACGATCGGCTAGTTATCTACGAGCAGTACTTC

j_gene: TRBJ2-3
v_gene: TRBV28
d_gene: -
CDR3aa: CASSSAGLGLYGDTQYF
CDR3nt: TGTGCCAGCAGTTCCGCAGGCTTGGGACTGTACGGAGATACGCAGTATTTT

j_gene: TRBJ2-7
v_gene: TRBV5-4
d_gene: TRBD2
CDR3aa: CASSPSGDLSYEQYF
CDR3nt: TGTGCCAGCAGTCCGAGCGGGGACTTGTCCTACGAGCAGTACTTC

j_gene: TRBJ2-3
v_gene: TRBV7-5
d_gene: -
CDR3aa: CARSPLDREGNTQYF
CDR3nt: TGTGCCAGAAGCCCCCTCGACCGGGAGGGGAATACGCAGTATTTT

j_gene: TRBJ1-6
v_gene: TRBV6-6
d_gene: TRBD1
CDR3aa: CASSYPDRGGISPLHF
CDR3nt: TGTGCCAGCAGTTACCCGGACAGGGGTGGGATTTCACCCCTCCACTTT

j_gene: TRBJ1-1
v_gene: TRBV19
d_gene: TRBD1
CDR3aa: CASSSRTGGMNTEAFF
CDR3nt: TGTGCCAGTAGTTCCCGGACAGGGGGGATGAACACTGAAGCTTTCTTT

j_gene: TRBJ1-1
v_gene: TRBV13
d_gene: TRBD1
CDR3aa: CASSVRGTVNTEAFF
CDR3nt: TGTGCCAGCAGTGTCAGGGGGACCGTGAACACTGAAGCTTTCTTT

j_gene: TRBJ2-1
v_gene: TRBV7-2
d_gene: -
CDR3aa: CASSFGGAYNEQFF
CDR3nt: TGTGCCAGCAGCTTTGGCGGGGCCTACAATGAGCAGTTCTTC

j_gene: TRBJ2-5
v_gene: TRBV27
d_gene: -
CDR3aa: CASSLFGGWQETQYF
CDR3nt: TGTGCCAGCAGTTTATTTGGGGGTTGGCAAGAGACCCAGTACTTC

j_gene: TRBJ1-1
v_gene: TRBV5-1
d_gene: -
CDR3aa: CASSLAVNTEAFF
CDR3nt: TGCGCCAGCAGCTTGGCCGTGAACACTGAAGCTTTCTTT

j_gene: TRBJ1-2
v_gene: TRBV18
d_gene: TRBD1
CDR3aa: CASSPGTGQGYTF
CDR3nt: TGTGCCAGCTCACCGGGGACAGGGCAGGGCTACACCTTC

j_gene: TRBJ2-2
v_gene: TRBV25-1
d_gene: TRBD1
CDR3aa: CASMGQGHTGELFF
CDR3nt: TGTGCCAGCATGGGACAGGGACACACCGGGGAGCTGTTTTTT

j_gene: TRBJ1-2
v_gene: TRBV6-5
d_gene: -
CDR3aa: CASSDPLGGYTF
CDR3nt: TGTGCCAGCAGCGACCCATTAGGAGGCTACACCTTC

j_gene: TRBJ2-7
v_gene: TRBV7-9
d_gene: -
CDR3aa: CASSPPSGKLYEQYF
CDR3nt: TGTGCCAGCAGCCCCCCAAGTGGAAAACTCTACGAGCAGTACTTC

j_gene: TRBJ2-3
v_gene: TRBV2
d_gene: -
CDR3aa: CASSTDRASTDTQYF
CDR3nt: TGTGCCAGCAGTACAGACCGTGCTAGCACAGATACGCAGTATTTT

j_gene: TRBJ2-3
v_gene: TRBV4-1
d_gene: TRBD1
CDR3aa: CASSQGPAPGQLSTDTQYF
CDR3nt: TGCGCCAGCAGCCAAGGGCCAGCACCGGGACAGCTTAGCACAGATACGCAGTATTTT

j_gene: TRBJ2-3
v_gene: TRBV11-3
d_gene: -
CDR3aa: CASSPRTRTDTQYF
CDR3nt: TGTGCCAGCAGCCCGCGGACCCGCACAGATACGCAGTATTTT